This entry lists 22 T cell receptor beta chains sequenced from one sample in a study of post-analysis software for immune sequencing data. Points from the study as a whole: TRBV5-6, TRBV5-1 and TRBV20-1 were among about 5 TRBV segments more frequent in patients than controls.

Antigens for these TCRs are unknown. Researchers reported that TCR beta cDNA libraries carried unique molecular identifiers. TCRdb re-called the PCR reads with MiXCR, one entry per CDR3 protein. The sample holds 820,000 or so distinct CDR3 sequences, approximately 50% seen once. Sequencing was performed on blood. These TCRs come from a girl aged 5 to 17 with multiple sclerosis.

This clonotype was picked up a small number of times. V gene TRBV9 combines with J gene TRBJ1-2; a possible D gene is TRBD1 (5 bases). Trimming took off 4 bases at V and 1 base at J, with 11 bases between the two ends. This CDR3 spans 14 amino acids. Germline CDR1 reads SGDLS; CDR2 reads YYNGEE. This CDR3 is CASSRQGGNYGYTF. Written as DNA, the CDR3 is TGTGCCAGCAGCCGTCAGGGCGGTAACTATGGCTACACCTTC.

The chain links TRBV21-1 to TRBJ2-7. TRBV21-1 constitutes a pseudogene. The CDR3 totals 17 residues. The CDR3 is CASSRSDFLKGSYEQYF. CDR3 DNA: TGTGCCAGCAGCAGAAGTGACTTCCTAAAGGGCTCCTACGAGCAGTACTTC.

The CDR3 DNA sequence: TGCAGCGTTGAAGGGGGGGGGACAGCGAGAGCTTTCTTT. Encoded protein: CSVEGGGTARAFF. This chain uses TRBV29-1 with TRBJ1-1; 7 nucleotides agree with TRBD1. Germline CDR1 reads SQVTM; CDR2 reads ANQGSEA. Trimming cost V 1 base and J 10 bases; bases outside gene matches: 9. This CDR3 has 13 residues.

The V gene is TRBV20-1, the J gene TRBJ1-2, with unresolved D. This CDR3 spans 13 amino acids. The ends were cut back, 0 bases at V and 4 bases at J, with 9 bases in the middle. CDR1 and CDR2 from the germline V gene are DFQATT and SNEGSKA (reference sequence). The CDR3 region is CSARDGQVYGYTF. The CDR3 DNA follows: TGCAGTGCTAGAGATGGCCAGGTCTATGGCTACACCTTC.

This chain connects TRBV5-1 to TRBJ2-2, with TRBD1 matching over 8 bases. J gave up 3 bases and V 4 bases, and 5 bases lay outside the gene matches. Germline assignment: CDR1 SGHRS and CDR2 YFSETQ. The CDR3 consists of 15 residues. In DNA, the CDR3 is TGCGCCAGCAGCCCGAGGACAGGGCACACCGGGGAGCTGTTTTTT. Amino acid sequence: CASSPRTGHTGELFF.

This chain uses TRBV5-1 with TRBJ2-3; the match to TRBD2 covers 12 bases. V lost 0 bases, J lost 4 bases, and 3 bases stayed unmatched. The germline V gene encodes CDR1 SGHRS and CDR2 YFSETQ. The CDR3 length is 16 residues. Here the CDR3 DNA reads TGCGCCAGCAGCTTGGCTAGCGGGGGGGGTGCAGATACGCAGTATTTT. Translated: CASSLASGGGADTQYF.

This chain links TRBV7-2 with TRBJ2-4, with 11 bases matching TRBD1. The CDR3 length is 14 residues. Germline V gives CDR1 SGHTA, CDR2 FQGNSA. V shed 5 bases and J 13 bases; nucleotides not matched to a gene: 10. CDR3 nucleotide sequence: TGTGCCAGCAGCCCCCGGACAGGGGGCATGTCCCAGTACTTC. This translates into CASSPRTGGMSQYF.

V gene TRBV6-6 combines with J gene TRBJ2-3; 11 nucleotides agree with TRBD2. The germline V gene has CDR1 MNHNY and CDR2 SVGAGI (reference sequence). The CDR3 covers 15 residues. Losses at the gene ends were 6 bases for V and 6 bases for J; bases not matched to a gene: 8. CDR3 amino acids: CASRGTSGFVDTQYF. DNA of the CDR3: TGTGCCAGCAGGGGGACTAGCGGTTTTGTGGATACGCAGTATTTT.

Regarding this clonotype: The missing conserved phenylalanine or tryptophan at the end of this CDR3 makes a read error likely. The V gene is TRBV4-1, the J gene TRBJ1-1; 9 bases align to TRBD1. V shed 3 bases and J 1 base; nucleotides not matched to a gene: 0. Germline V gene data show CDR1 as MGHRA and CDR2 as YSYEKL. CDR3 size: 14 residues. The CDR3, as DNA: TGCGCCAGCAGCCAGGGACAGGGGAACACTGAAGCTTTCTAT. Its protein is CASSQGQGNTEAFY.

The chain uses TRBV7-9 and TRBJ2-1; D is possibly TRBD1 (6 bases). Germline CDR1 is SEHNR and CDR2 is FQNEAQ (reference sequence). The CDR3 spans 14 residues. V was shortened by 4 bases and J by 5 bases, with 12 bases between the two germline ends. Here the CDR3 DNA reads TGTGCCAGCAGCTGGACAGCTTCCCACAATGAGCAGTTCTTC. Translation: CASSWTASHNEQFF.

CDR3 nucleotides: TGCAGCGTCCGACTAGCGGCTAGCACAGATACGCAGTATTTT. Its protein product is CSVRLAASTDTQYF. This chain connects TRBV29-1 to TRBJ2-3, with 9 bases matching TRBD2. The CDR3 is made up of 14 amino acids. Germline lookup yields CDR1 SQVTM and CDR2 ANQGSEA. The V and J ends lost 6 bases and 0 bases, in that order; junction bases with no gene match: 4.

The chain joins TRBV12-3 or TRBV12-4 to TRBJ2-3; 7 bases map to TRBD2. The V segment lost 5 bases and the J segment 2 bases; nucleotides outside the gene matches: 13. This CDR3 is built from 17 residues. The CDR3 nucleotides read TGTGCCAGCAGTCCCTGGGGGGGTAGGGCCAACACAGATACGCAGTATTTT. Its protein product is CASSPWGGRANTDTQYF.

The CDR3, as DNA: TGCGCCAGCAGCCAAGGACAAGGACCTTGGGAGACCCAGTACTTC. Its translation: CASSQGQGPWETQYF. The chain recombines TRBV4-1 with TRBJ2-5; D is uncertain. This CDR3 is 15 amino acids long. The germline V and J ends were trimmed by 1 base and 5 bases, with 14 bases remaining between them. The V gene's germline CDR1 is MGHRA and CDR2 YSYEKL.

This clonotype showed up just a few times. The rearrangement links TRBV12-3 or TRBV12-4 to TRBJ2-3, with D possibly being TRBD1 (7 bases). This CDR3 has 18 amino acids. V shed 9 bases and J shed 6 bases, with 31 bases lying between them. The CDR3 sequence: CARGESGGGLRPRDTQYF. CDR3 bases: TGTGCCAGAGGGGAGTCCGGAGGGGGCCTCCGGCCCAGGGATACGCAGTATTTT.

The rearrangement uses TRBV10-3 and TRBJ2-5, with 10 nucleotides matching TRBD2. J lost 2 bases, V lost 11 bases, and 8 bases had no gene match. The V gene's germline CDR1 is ENHRY and CDR2 SYGVKD. CDR3 length equals 14 residues. As DNA, the CDR3 is TGTGCCTCACGGACTAGCGGAACACAAGAGACCCAGTACTTC. As protein: CASRTSGTQETQYF.

The chain links TRBV28 to TRBJ1-5, with TRBD1 matching 7 bases. The CDR3 runs to 14 residues. Germline-derived CDR1 and CDR2 are MDHEN and SYDVKM. V lost 8 bases and J lost 4; bases outside the gene matches: 8. The CDR3 spells CASFLTQGNQPQHF. Written as DNA, the CDR3 is TGTGCCAGCTTCCTAACACAGGGGAATCAGCCCCAGCATTTT. Full variable domain (outside the CDR3, taken from reference TRBV28 and TRBJ1-5): DVKVTQSSRYLVKRTGEKVFLECVQDMDHENMFWYRQDPGLGLRLIYFSYDVKMKEKGDIPEGYSVSREKKERFSLILESASTNQTSMYLCASFLTQGNQPQHFGDGTRLSIL.

This clonotype showed up just a few times. CDR3: CASGSRTGTGEQFF. The CDR3, as DNA: TGTGCTAGTGGTTCGAGGACAGGGACGGGTGAGCAGTTCTTC. This chain connects TRBV12-5 to TRBJ2-1; 8 nucleotides line up with TRBD1. Trimming took 4 bases from V and 9 from J; bases not matched to a gene: 8. This CDR3 spans 14 amino acids. Germline assignment: CDR1 LGHNT and CDR2 FRNRAP.

This clonotype has more than one count but fewer than ten. V gene TRBV7-8 combines with J gene TRBJ1-5; TRBD1 is a possible D gene (5 bases). The CDR3 loop spans 14 amino acids. V was shortened by 4 bases and J by 6 bases, with 13 bases between the two germline ends. Per the germline V gene, CDR1 is SGHVS and CDR2 is FQNEAQ. CDR3 region: CASSSGRFPQPQHF. The CDR3 region has the DNA TGTGCCAGCAGCTCGGGGCGGTTCCCTCAGCCCCAGCATTTT.

This clonotype was seen a few times. The chain joins TRBV15 to TRBJ1-2; 9 bases line up with TRBD1. The V gene end was trimmed by 3 bases and the J gene end by 4 bases; junction bases not matched to a gene: 3. Germline-derived CDR1 and CDR2 are LNHNV and YYDKDF (reference sequence). This CDR3 comprises 14 residues. For the CDR3, the DNA is TGTGCCACCAGCAGGGACAGGGGCTTCTATGGCTACACCTTC. Its translation is CATSRDRGFYGYTF.

This chain joins TRBV11-2 and TRBJ2-7, with D hard to call. The DNA end is a closer match to TRBJ2-5, so the J assignment may be wrong. The CDR3 consists of 14 residues. CDR1 SGHAT and CDR2 FQNNGV come from the germline V gene. CDR3 DNA: TGTGCCAGCAGCTTGATGGCTGCTGAGGAGACCCAGTACTTC. It yields the protein CASSLMAAEETQYF.

V and J are TRBV20-1 and TRBJ2-7; unclear D gene. This CDR3 is built from 13 residues. Germline CDR1 and CDR2: DFQATT and SNEGSKA (reference sequence). Trimming removed 6 bases from V and 5 bases from J, with 17 bases in between. The CDR3 bases are TGCAGTGCCCATACAGCTCCGACGGACGAGCAGTACTTC. Its protein product is CSAHTAPTDEQYF.

The CDR3 DNA is TGTGCCAGCAGCTTAGCGCAGGCTAGCGGGAACAATGAGCAGTTCTTC. Translation: CASSLAQASGNNEQFF. The chain recombines TRBV7-6 with TRBJ2-1; 9 positions agree with TRBD2. This CDR3 region has 16 residues. Germline CDR1 reads SGHVS; CDR2 reads FNYEAQ. V gave up 0 bases and J gave up 5 bases; unmatched junction bases: 5. The full variable domain, rest sourced from reference TRBV7-6 and TRBJ2-1, is GAGVSQSPRYKVTKRGQDVALRCDPISGHVSLYWYRQALGQGPEFLTYFNYEAQQDKSGLPNDRFSAERPEGSISTLTIQRTEQRDSAMYRCASSLAQASGNNEQFFGPGTRLTVL.